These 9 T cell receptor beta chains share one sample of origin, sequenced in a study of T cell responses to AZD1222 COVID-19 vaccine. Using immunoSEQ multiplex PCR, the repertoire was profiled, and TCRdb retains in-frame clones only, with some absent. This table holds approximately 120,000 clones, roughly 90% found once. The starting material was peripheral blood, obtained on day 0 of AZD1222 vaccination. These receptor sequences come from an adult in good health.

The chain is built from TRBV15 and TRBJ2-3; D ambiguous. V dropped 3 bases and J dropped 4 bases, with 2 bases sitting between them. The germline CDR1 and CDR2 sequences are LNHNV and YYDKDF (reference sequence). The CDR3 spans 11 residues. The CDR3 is CATSRADTQYF. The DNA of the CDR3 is TGTGCCACCAGCAGGGCAGATACGCAGTATTTT.

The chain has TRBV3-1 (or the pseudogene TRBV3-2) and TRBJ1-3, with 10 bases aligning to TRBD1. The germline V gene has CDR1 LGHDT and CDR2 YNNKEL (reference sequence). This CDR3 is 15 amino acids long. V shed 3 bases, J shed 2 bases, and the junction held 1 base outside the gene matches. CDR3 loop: CASSQDRGAGNTIYF. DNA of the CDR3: TGTGCCAGCAGCCAGGACAGGGGGGCTGGAAACACCATATATTTT.

CDR3 coding DNA: TGTGCCAGCAGATTGGGGGGACAGGGAGGTGAAAAACTGTTTTTT. This codes for CASRLGGQGGEKLFF. The rearrangement links TRBV27 to TRBJ1-4; TRBD1 matches at 9 bases. Germline V lookup: CDR1 MNHEY, CDR2 SMNVEV (reference sequence). V lost 6 bases to trimming and J lost 7 bases; unmatched junction nucleotides: 9. This CDR3 is 15 amino acids long.

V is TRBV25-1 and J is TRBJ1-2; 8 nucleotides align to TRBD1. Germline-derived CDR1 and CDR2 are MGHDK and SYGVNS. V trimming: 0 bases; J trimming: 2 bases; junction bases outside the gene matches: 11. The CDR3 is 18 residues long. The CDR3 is CASSEYNAGQAQNYGYTF. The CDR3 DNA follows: TGTGCCAGCAGTGAATATAACGCGGGACAGGCTCAAAACTATGGCTACACCTTC.

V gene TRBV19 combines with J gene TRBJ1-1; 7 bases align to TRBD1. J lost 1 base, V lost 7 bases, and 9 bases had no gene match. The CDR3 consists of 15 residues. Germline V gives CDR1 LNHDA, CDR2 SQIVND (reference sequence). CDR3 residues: CASIGQVLRNTEAFF. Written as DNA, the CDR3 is TGTGCCAGTATCGGACAGGTACTTAGGAACACTGAAGCTTTCTTT.

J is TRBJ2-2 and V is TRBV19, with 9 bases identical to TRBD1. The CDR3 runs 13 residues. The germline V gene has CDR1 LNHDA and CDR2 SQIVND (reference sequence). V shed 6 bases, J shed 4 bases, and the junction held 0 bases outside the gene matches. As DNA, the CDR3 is TGTGCCAGTAGGACAGGGGGCACCGGGGAGCTGTTTTTT. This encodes CASRTGGTGELFF.

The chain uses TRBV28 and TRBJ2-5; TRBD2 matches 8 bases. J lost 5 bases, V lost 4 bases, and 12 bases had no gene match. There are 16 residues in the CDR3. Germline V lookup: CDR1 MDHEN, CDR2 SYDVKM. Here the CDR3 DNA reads TGTGCCAGCAGTTCACCGCCGGGACTAGGGGTGGAGACCCAGTACTTC. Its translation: CASSSPPGLGVETQYF.

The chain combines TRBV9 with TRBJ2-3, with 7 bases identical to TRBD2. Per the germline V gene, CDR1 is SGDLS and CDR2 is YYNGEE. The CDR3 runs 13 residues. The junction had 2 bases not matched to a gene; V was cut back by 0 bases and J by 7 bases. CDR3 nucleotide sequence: TGTGCCAGCAGCGTAGCGGGGGGACATACGCAGTATTTT. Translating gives CASSVAGGHTQYF. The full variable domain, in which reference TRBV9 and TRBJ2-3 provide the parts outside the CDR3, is DSGVTQTPKHLITATGQRVTLRCSPRSGDLSVYWYQQSLDQGLQFLIQYYNGEERAKGNILERFSAQQFPDLHSELNLSSLELGDSALYFCASSVAGGHTQYFGPGTRLTVL.

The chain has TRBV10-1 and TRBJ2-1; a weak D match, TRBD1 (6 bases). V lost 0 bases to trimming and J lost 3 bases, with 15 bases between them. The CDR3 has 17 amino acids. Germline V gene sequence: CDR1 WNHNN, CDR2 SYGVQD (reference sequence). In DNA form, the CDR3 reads TGCGCCAGCAGTGAGTCTCGACAGAAACAGGGCTACAATGAGCAGTTCTTC. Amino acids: CASSESRQKQGYNEQFF.